What follows are 27 T cell receptor beta chains derived from one specimen sequenced in a study of cytomegalovirus exposure and HLA in healthy donors. The PCR made use of 60 Vbeta and 13 Jbeta primers. Using immunoSEQ multiplex PCR, the repertoire was profiled, and TCRdb retains in-frame clones only, with some absent. This sample yields over 130,000 clones, of which 70% to 90% are seen a single time; about 0.51% belongs to the top ten. Sequenced: PBMCs. The receptors originated from a woman in her thirties or forties in good health and CMV-seronegative.

DNA for the CDR3: TGTGCCAGCAGAACCCCAGGGTCCAATGAGCAGTTCTTC. This encodes CASRTPGSNEQFF. The chain uses TRBV6-5 and TRBJ2-1, with D perhaps TRBD1 (5 bases). Germline V CDR1 and CDR2: MNHEY, SVGAGI. V was clipped by 6 bases and J by 6 bases, with 12 bases between them. The CDR3 contains 13 residues.

This clone was counted only a few times. The V call is TRBV18, the J call TRBJ2-7; 9 bases fit TRBD2. V lost 6 bases, J lost 7 bases, and 13 bases stayed unmatched. The length of the CDR3 is 15 residues. Per germline, CDR1 KGHSH and CDR2 LQKENI. The CDR3 DNA sequence: TGTGCCAGCTCTCCCTCCTCGGGACTAGCACCAGAGCAGTACTTC. Protein sequence: CASSPSSGLAPEQYF.

The genes are TRBV7-7 and TRBJ2-7; D is perhaps TRBD2 (6 bases). Germline CDR1 reads SSHAT; CDR2 reads FNYEAQ (reference sequence). There are 13 residues in the CDR3. Trimming took off 5 bases at V and 4 bases at J, with 12 bases between the two ends. CDR3: CASSRGGGYEQYF. The CDR3 DNA is TGTGCCAGCAGCCGAGGTGGGGGGTACGAGCAGTACTTC.

Regarding this clone: An end of the junction differs from the germline gene, which may be a read error. V is TRBV7-7 and J is TRBJ2-7; TRBD2 is a possible D gene (5 bases). CDR3 length: 13 residues. CDR1 is SSHAT, CDR2 FNYEAQ, per germline (reference sequence). CDR3 residues: CASSLSVLAPQYF. DNA for the CDR3: TGTGCTAGCAGCTTAAGCGTCCTAGCCCCGCAGTACTTC.

This chain joins TRBV30 and TRBJ2-7; 13 bases agree with TRBD2. Germline V gene sequence: CDR1 GTSNPN, CDR2 SVGIG (reference sequence). The CDR3 has 15 residues. The V and J ends lost 3 bases and 4 bases, in that order; junction bases with no gene match: 6. The CDR3 region is CAWSGLAGALYEQYF. CDR3 DNA sequence: TGTGCCTGGAGCGGACTAGCGGGAGCTCTGTACGAGCAGTACTTC. The whole variable domain, filled in from reference TRBV30 and TRBJ2-7, reads SQTIHQWPATLVQPVGSPLSLECTVEGTSNPNLYWYRQAAGRGLQLLFYSVGIGQISSEVPQNLSASRPQDRQFILSSKKLLLSDSGFYLCAWSGLAGALYEQYFGPGTRLTVT.

The chain is built from TRBV11-3 and TRBJ1-1; maybe TRBD1 (6 bases). Per germline, CDR1 SGHNT and CDR2 YENEEA. The V gene lost 6 bases and the J gene lost 1 base, with 12 bases spanning the gap. This CDR3 comprises 14 residues. The CDR3 nucleotides are TGTGCCAGCAGTGCTCAGGGGACGAACACTGAAGCTTTCTTT. It specifies CASSAQGTNTEAFF. Together with reference TRBV11-3 and TRBJ1-1, the CDR3 gives the full variable domain: EAGVVQSPRYKIIEKKQPVAFWCNPISGHNTLYWYLQNLGQGPELLIRYENEEAVDDSQLPKDRFSAERLKGVDSTLKIQPAELGDSAVYLCASSAQGTNTEAFFGQGTRLTVV.

V usage is TRBV11-2 and J usage is TRBJ2-3; 7 bases agree with TRBD2. CDR1 is SGHAT, CDR2 FQNNGV, per germline. The V and J ends lost 4 bases and 0 bases, in that order; junction bases with no gene match: 10. The CDR3 length is 17 residues. In DNA form, the CDR3 reads TGTGCCAGCAGCTCCCTTGTAGCGGGTTATAGCACAGATACGCAGTATTTT. This gives the protein CASSSLVAGYSTDTQYF.

The gene calls are TRBV14 and TRBJ2-1; 8 nucleotides match TRBD2. The CDR3 contains 15 residues. CDR1 and CDR2 (germline): SGHDN, FVKESK. Trimming took 1 base from V and 7 from J; bases not matched to a gene: 6. In DNA, the CDR3 is TGTGCCAGCAGCCAAGCGGGAGGGCCACGAAATGAGCAGTTCTTC. It translates to CASSQAGGPRNEQFF.

A word on this clone: Other DNA sequences from this sample encode an identical CDR3 as well. The CDR3 is CASSLAGGQETQYF. Written as DNA, the CDR3 is TGCGCCAGCAGCTTGGCAGGGGGACAAGAGACCCAGTACTTC. This chain links TRBV5-1 with TRBJ2-5; TRBD1 matches at 7 bases. V lost 0 bases and J lost 2; bases outside the gene matches: 1. CDR1 SGHRS and CDR2 YFSETQ come from the germline V gene. The CDR3 spans 14 residues.

The genes are TRBV10-3 and TRBJ2-7; the D gene is possibly TRBD1 (6 bases). Germline loops: CDR1 ENHRY, CDR2 SYGVKD. The CDR3 length is 16 residues. V dropped 6 bases and J dropped 9 bases, with 27 bases sitting between them. The CDR3 region has the DNA TGTGCCATCAGCCAGTGGGACACCCGAACTAGTAGTGGGCAGTACTTC. Amino acid sequence: CAISQWDTRTSSGQYF.

This clone showed up just a few times. The chain joins TRBV7-2 to TRBJ2-7; 7 bases are shared with TRBD2. The CDR3 extends over 15 amino acids. In germline, CDR1 is SGHTA, CDR2 FQGNSA. V shed 0 bases and J 5 bases; nucleotides not matched to a gene: 7. The CDR3 nucleotides are TGTGCCAGCAGCTTAGCCGCCTCCCTAGCGGACGAGCAGTACTTC. Encoded protein: CASSLAASLADEQYF.

This clone was seen just once. DNA for the CDR3: TGCGCCAGCAGCCAAGATCCGATCGGGACTAGCTCCTACAATGAGCAGTTCTTC. Translated, it gives CASSQDPIGTSSYNEQFF. The rearrangement uses TRBV4-1 and TRBJ2-1; TRBD2 aligns across 8 bases. Trimming cost V 0 bases and J 0 bases; bases outside gene matches: 7. The CDR3 runs to 18 residues. Germline V CDR1 and CDR2: MGHRA, YSYEKL.

The chain couples TRBV7-9 to TRBJ1-5; TRBD1 is a possible D gene (6 bases). Germline values: CDR1 SEHNR, CDR2 FQNEAQ (reference sequence). V was pared by 5 bases and J by 6 bases, with 14 bases between. The CDR3 is 14 amino acids. The CDR3 is CASSSTQGIQPQHF. CDR3 nucleotides: TGTGCCAGCAGCAGCACCCAGGGGATTCAGCCCCAGCATTTT.

The chain couples TRBV5-1 to TRBJ1-4; maybe TRBD1 (6 bases). Between the trimmed V and J ends, which lost 3 bases and 3 bases, there was a span of 12 bases. This CDR3 contains 15 residues. CDR1 and CDR2 from the germline V gene are SGHRS and YFSETQ. The CDR3 coding sequence is TGCGCCAGCAGCTCCCAGGGGTTGTCTAATGAAAAACTGTTTTTT. Protein sequence: CASSSQGLSNEKLFF.

There are a few counts of this clone. The chain recombines TRBV6-5 with TRBJ1-1, with a tentative D call TRBD1 (5 bases). In germline, CDR1 is MNHEY, CDR2 SVGAGI. The CDR3 runs to 13 residues. V dropped 2 bases and J dropped 1 base, with 5 bases sitting between them. The CDR3: CASSYDRNTEAFF. In DNA, the CDR3 is TGTGCCAGCAGTTACGACAGGAACACTGAAGCTTTCTTT.

J is TRBJ2-7 and V is TRBV4-1; 8 positions match TRBD2. The length of the CDR3 is 15 residues. Germline values: CDR1 MGHRA, CDR2 YSYEKL. With V trimmed by 0 bases and J by 6 bases, 7 bases remained unmatched. The CDR3 reads CASSQEPAGEGEQYF. Here the CDR3 DNA reads TGCGCCAGCAGCCAAGAACCAGCGGGAGAGGGCGAGCAGTACTTC.

This chain links TRBV4-2 with TRBJ2-3; D is perhaps TRBD2 (7 bases). V lost 2 bases and J 2 bases, leaving 17 bases between the germline ends. This CDR3 has 17 amino acids. Per germline, CDR1 LGHNA and CDR2 YNFKEQ. The CDR3 DNA reads as TGTGCCAGCAGCCAAAAAGGGGGGGGAAGGGCCACAGATACGCAGTATTTT. Translating it yields CASSQKGGGRATDTQYF.

The V call is TRBV19, the J call TRBJ2-7; tentative D call: TRBD1 (5 bases). The CDR3 runs 14 residues. Trimming took 3 bases from V and 1 from J, leaving 10 bases between them. Germline V CDR1 and CDR2: LNHDA, SQIVND (reference sequence). As DNA, the CDR3 is TGTGCCAGTAGTATTGGACGACAGTCCTACGAGCAGTACTTC. This encodes CASSIGRQSYEQYF.

V gene TRBV30 combines with J gene TRBJ2-7, with 13 bases identical to TRBD2. The V gene end was trimmed by 1 base and the J gene end by 6 bases; junction bases not matched to a gene: 9. The CDR3 covers 16 residues. CDR1 GTSNPN and CDR2 SVGIG come from the germline V gene (reference sequence). CDR3 protein: CAWSETRTSGSSEQYF. The CDR3 DNA sequence: TGTGCCTGGAGTGAGACTCGGACTAGCGGGAGCTCCGAGCAGTACTTC. The full variable domain, its missing parts supplied by reference TRBV30 and TRBJ2-7, is SQTIHQWPATLVQPVGSPLSLECTVEGTSNPNLYWYRQAAGRGLQLLFYSVGIGQISSEVPQNLSASRPQDRQFILSSKKLLLSDSGFYLCAWSETRTSGSSEQYFGPGTRLTVT.

The chain joins TRBV7-6 to TRBJ2-5; TRBD2 matches 9 bases. CDR1 and CDR2 (germline): SGHVS, FNYEAQ. V gave up 4 bases and J gave up 4 bases; unmatched junction bases: 4. This CDR3 spans 14 amino acids. The CDR3 DNA reads TGTGCCAGCAGCTCATTTAGCGGGAGAGAGACCCAGTACTTC. Its translation: CASSSFSGRETQYF.

This chain uses TRBV5-1 with TRBJ2-7; D not resolved. V lost 0 bases, J lost 5 bases, and 12 bases lay in between. Looked up from germline, CDR1 is SGHRS and CDR2 is YFSETQ. The CDR3 spans 14 residues. Here the CDR3 reads CASSLDGLMDEQYF. The CDR3 coding sequence is TGCGCCAGCAGCTTGGACGGGTTGATGGACGAGCAGTACTTC.

This clone has just one count. V gene TRBV7-9 combines with J gene TRBJ2-1; TRBD2 is a possible D gene (7 bases). Germline CDR1 and CDR2: SEHNR and FQNEAQ (reference sequence). There are 15 residues in the CDR3. V shed 5 bases and J shed 6 bases, with 17 bases lying between them. Here the CDR3 reads CASSRGGAQPNEQFF. CDR3 sequence (DNA): TGTGCCAGCAGCAGGGGGGGAGCGCAGCCCAATGAGCAGTTCTTC.

This sequence joins TRBV6-6 and TRBJ1-2, with 8 bases lining up with TRBD1. The CDR3 contains 12 residues. Germline V gene sequence: CDR1 MNHNY, CDR2 SVGAGI (reference sequence). The V and J ends lost 5 bases and 7 bases, in that order; junction bases with no gene match: 3. The CDR3, as DNA: TGTGCCAGCAGTCCTGACAGGGGTGGCTACACCTTC. Protein: CASSPDRGGYTF.

This rearrangement joins TRBV28 to TRBJ2-7; D remains ambiguous. The length of the CDR3 is 11 residues. The V end lost 8 bases, the J end lost 4 bases, and 9 bases lay between the germline ends. Germline V gene data show CDR1 as MDHEN and CDR2 as SYDVKM. DNA of the CDR3: TGTGCCAGCGGAGACGCATACGAGCAGTACTTC. Its protein product is CASGDAYEQYF.

The rearrangement links TRBV25-1 to TRBJ2-1; weak D call: TRBD1 (5 bases). The V end was cut by 2 bases, the J end by 7 bases, with 18 bases between. The CDR3 is 16 residues long. Germline V gene data show CDR1 as MGHDK and CDR2 as SYGVNS. CDR3 sequence reads: CASSELTETGRNEQFF. DNA of the CDR3: TGTGCCAGCAGTGAACTCACCGAAACAGGAAGGAATGAGCAGTTCTTC. Together with reference TRBV25-1 and TRBJ2-1, the CDR3 gives the full variable domain: EADIYQTPRYLVIGTGKKITLECSQTMGHDKMYWYQQDPGMELHLIHYSYGVNSTEKGDLSSESTVSRIRTEHFPLTLESARPSHTSQYLCASSELTETGRNEQFFGPGTRLTVL.

This clone was recorded at least ten times. The V gene is TRBV4-1, the J gene TRBJ1-5, with D hard to call. CDR1 and CDR2 (germline): MGHRA, YSYEKL. Trimming took off 5 bases at V and 5 bases at J, with 13 bases between the two ends. The CDR3 runs to 14 residues. DNA for the CDR3: TGCGCCAGCAGCAAAGGCGTAGTGGATCAGCCCCAGCATTTT. Amino acid sequence: CASSKGVVDQPQHF.

This clone was observed a single time. The rearrangement joins TRBV11-3 to TRBJ2-1; TRBD2 matches at 14 bases. CDR1 and CDR2 (germline): SGHNT, YENEEA. The CDR3 is 16 residues long. After removal of 4 bases from V and 9 bases from J, the junction contained 8 bases not matched to a gene. CDR3 residues: CASSSPGTSGRGEQFF. In DNA form, the CDR3 reads TGTGCCAGCAGCTCCCCCGGGACTAGCGGGAGAGGTGAGCAGTTCTTC.